These 13 T cell receptor beta chains were all obtained from the same sample, sequenced in a study of blood T cell repertoires in COVID-19. TCRdb keeps only in-frame clones here, not all; method: immunoSEQ multiplex PCR. This table holds 320,000 or so clones, roughly 87% found once. Sample: PBMCs or T cells enriched from blood (not recorded which). These receptor sequences come from a young woman who had recovered from COVID-19.

The gene calls are TRBV4-1 and TRBJ2-7; perhaps TRBD2 as D (5 bases). Trimming took off 4 bases at V and 5 bases at J, with 9 bases between the two ends. Germline CDR1 and CDR2: MGHRA and YSYEKL. The CDR3 is 12 amino acids. The CDR3 DNA follows: TGCGCCAGCAGCCGAAACGGGGACGAGCAGTACTTC. It specifies CASSRNGDEQYF.

This clone appeared a single time. The chain employs TRBV11-2 and TRBJ2-7; 10 bases align to TRBD1. This CDR3 has 16 amino acids. The germline V gene encodes CDR1 SGHAT and CDR2 FQNNGV. The V and J ends lost 3 bases and 0 bases, in that order; junction bases with no gene match: 5. The CDR3 nucleotides are TGTGCCAGCAGCTTCGTTCGGGACAGGGGCTCCTACGAGCAGTACTTC. Translated: CASSFVRDRGSYEQYF.

This clone was recorded once. CDR3 loop: CAWSAGQPFSYEQYF. The CDR3 DNA is TGTGCCTGGAGTGCCGGACAGCCTTTTTCCTACGAGCAGTACTTC. This chain joins TRBV30 and TRBJ2-7; TRBD1 is a possible D gene (6 bases). V lost 1 base and J lost 1, with 14 bases in between. Looked up from germline, CDR1 is GTSNPN and CDR2 is SVGIG (reference sequence). CDR3 length: 15 amino acids.

CDR3 protein: CASSAHRGQVAEAFF. CDR3 nucleotide sequence: TGTGCCAGTAGTGCTCACAGGGGTCAGGTGGCTGAAGCTTTCTTT. The chain carries TRBV19 and TRBJ1-1; 7 bases align to TRBD1. V shed 5 bases and J 6 bases; nucleotides not matched to a gene: 12. This CDR3 has 15 amino acids. From germline, CDR1 is LNHDA and CDR2 SQIVND (reference sequence).

The rearrangement links TRBV2 to TRBJ2-6; 7 positions agree with TRBD1. Losses at the gene ends were 4 bases for V and 0 bases for J; bases not matched to a gene: 6. The length of the CDR3 is 17 residues. The germline V gene encodes CDR1 SNHLY and CDR2 FYNNEI. The CDR3 loop reads CASSARDSPSGANVLTF. The DNA of the CDR3 is TGTGCCAGCAGTGCTCGGGACAGCCCCTCTGGGGCCAACGTCCTGACTTTC.

The chain couples TRBV2 to TRBJ2-7; the D is unclear. V lost 7 bases to trimming and J lost 2 bases, with 12 bases between them. This CDR3 contains 13 residues. CDR1 SNHLY and CDR2 FYNNEI come from the germline V gene. In nucleotides, the CDR3 is TGTGCCAGCACGGGTTGGGTCCCCTACGAGCAGTACTTC. This sequence encodes CASTGWVPYEQYF.

The rearrangement uses TRBV3-1 (or the pseudogene TRBV3-2) and TRBJ2-1, with TRBD1 matching 7 bases. This CDR3 comprises 12 residues. V lost 4 bases to trimming and J lost 7 bases; unmatched junction nucleotides: 1. Germline CDR1 LGHDT, CDR2 YNNKEL (reference sequence). CDR3 nucleotide sequence: TGTGCCAGCAGCCTCAGGGGGAATGAGCAGTTCTTC. It codes for CASSLRGNEQFF.

This chain connects TRBV28 to TRBJ2-7; D not certain. V was trimmed by 6 bases and J by 3 bases, leaving 12 bases between them. The CDR3 contains 13 residues. Germline CDR1 MDHEN, CDR2 SYDVKM. The CDR3 here is CASSPPPHYEQYF. The CDR3 DNA reads as TGTGCCAGCAGCCCCCCCCCACACTACGAGCAGTACTTC.

The chain recombines TRBV28 with TRBJ2-3; the match to TRBD2 covers 13 bases. This CDR3 comprises 16 residues. Trimming removed 7 bases from V and 7 bases from J; junction bases left unmatched: 11. From germline, CDR1 is MDHEN and CDR2 SYDVKM. CDR3 in DNA: TGTGCCAGCACCGTTCCGGGACTAGCGGGGAGGAATACGCAGTATTTT. Translating it yields CASTVPGLAGRNTQYF.

The chain uses TRBV7-8 and TRBJ2-5, with a weak D call TRBD1 (5 bases). There are 14 residues in the CDR3. Germline CDR1 SGHVS, CDR2 FQNEAQ. Trimming removed 10 bases from V and 5 bases from J, with 20 bases in between. The DNA for the CDR3 is TGTGCCACCATAAACCCAGGGTCTCGGGAGACCCAGTACTTC. Amino acids: CATINPGSRETQYF.

The chain is built from TRBV29-1 and TRBJ2-1, with TRBD1 matching over 8 bases. The germline gives CDR1 SQVTM, CDR2 ANQGSEA. The CDR3 extends over 14 amino acids. J gave up 7 bases and V 3 bases, and 8 bases lay outside the gene matches. The CDR3 nucleotides read TGCAGCGTTGACCTGACAGGGGTGCGGAATGAGCAGTTCTTC. Encoded protein: CSVDLTGVRNEQFF.

The chain joins TRBV4-3 to TRBJ1-4; D is unclear. The germline V and J ends were trimmed by 0 bases and 2 bases, with 13 bases remaining between them. Germline CDR1 reads LGHNA; CDR2 reads YSLEER. This CDR3 spans 17 amino acids. CDR3 sequence: CASSQDEVGATNEKLFF. The CDR3 DNA sequence: TGCGCCAGCAGCCAAGATGAGGTCGGCGCCACTAATGAAAAACTGTTTTTT.

The chain recombines TRBV6-5 with TRBJ2-7; TRBD1 matches at 12 bases. With 7 bases clipped from V and 5 bases from J, the junction kept 6 bases outside the gene matches. The CDR3 length is 14 residues. From germline, CDR1 is MNHEY and CDR2 SVGAGI. Here the CDR3 reads CASTKGQGAHEQYF. CDR3 nucleotide sequence: TGTGCCAGCACGAAGGGACAGGGGGCCCACGAGCAGTACTTC.